One TCR beta chain is described in this entry. This record comes from a study of CD8 T cells in Susac syndrome. Negative isolation was used for CD8+ and CD4+ T cells, and FACS enrichment was applied to TEMRA cells. RNA, at 0.5 to 1 ug, was reverse transcribed with random hexamers. From the immunoSEQ multiplex PCR reads, TCRdb called clonotypes with MiXCR, one entry per CDR3 protein. The sample gives around 56,000 distinct CDR3 sequences, 85% to 95% of which show up once; approximately 0.21% is in the top ten. The CDR3 is 18 amino acids. The junction had 9 bases not matched to a gene; V was cut back by 3 bases and J by 4 bases. Germline CDR1 is LNHDA and CDR2 is SQIVND (reference sequence).

V gene TRBV19 combines with J gene TRBJ2-2; 12 bases agree with TRBD2. Specimen: CD8+ T cells from PBMCs. This sequence originates from a human donor in good health. The CDR3 reads CASSISASGGVLTGELFF. In DNA, the CDR3 is TGTGCCAGTAGTATTTCGGCTAGCGGGGGGGTCCTCACCGGGGAGCTGTTTTTT.